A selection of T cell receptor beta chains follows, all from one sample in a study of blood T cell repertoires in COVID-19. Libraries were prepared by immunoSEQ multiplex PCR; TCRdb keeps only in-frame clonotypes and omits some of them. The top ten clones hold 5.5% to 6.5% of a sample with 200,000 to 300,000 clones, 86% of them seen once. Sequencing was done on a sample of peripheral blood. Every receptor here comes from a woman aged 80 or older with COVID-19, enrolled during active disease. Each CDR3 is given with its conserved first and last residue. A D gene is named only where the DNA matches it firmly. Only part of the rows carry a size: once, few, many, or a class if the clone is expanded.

CDR3aa: CASSTLGPPGTDTQYF
CDR3nt: TGTGCCAGTAGTACACTGGGCCCTCCCGGTACAGATACGCAGTATTTT
abundance: .
d_gene: .
v_gene: TRBV19
j_gene: TRBJ2-3

CDR3aa: CASSYSAGGGNTIYF
CDR3nt: TGTGCCAGCAGTTACTCGGCAGGAGGAGGAAACACCATATATTTT
abundance: .
d_gene: .
v_gene: TRBV6-5
j_gene: TRBJ1-3

CDR3aa: CASSLVGTGGTGQPQHF
CDR3nt: TGTGCCAGCAGCTTAGTTGGGACAGGGGGAACCGGTCAGCCCCAGCATTTT
abundance: .
d_gene: TRBD1
v_gene: TRBV7-2
j_gene: TRBJ1-5

CDR3aa: CASNVQTGAGNTIYF
CDR3nt: TGTGCCAGCAACGTTCAGACAGGGGCTGGAAACACCATATATTTT
abundance: .
d_gene: TRBD1
v_gene: TRBV28
j_gene: TRBJ1-3

CDR3aa: CASSLGQGGGYTF
CDR3nt: TGTGCCAGCAGCTTAGGACAGGGGGGAGGCTACACCTTC
abundance: .
d_gene: TRBD1
v_gene: TRBV7-8
j_gene: TRBJ1-2

CDR3aa: CATRKTGQGAEAFF
CDR3nt: TGTGCCACCAGAAAAACCGGACAGGGGGCTGAAGCTTTCTTT
abundance: .
d_gene: TRBD1
v_gene: TRBV24-1
j_gene: TRBJ1-1

CDR3aa: CASSLNGGDGNTIYF
CDR3nt: TGCGCCAGCAGCCTCAACGGGGGGGATGGAAACACCATATATTTT
abundance: .
d_gene: .
v_gene: TRBV5-1
j_gene: TRBJ1-3

CDR3aa: CASSGQGFWNTEAFF
CDR3nt: TGTGCCAGCTCCGGGCAGGGGTTCTGGAACACTGAAGCTTTCTTT
abundance: .
d_gene: .
v_gene: TRBV28
j_gene: TRBJ1-1

CDR3aa: CASSSGQGTLEKLFF
CDR3nt: TGCGCCAGCAGCTCGGGACAGGGAACACTTGAAAAACTGTTTTTT
abundance: .
d_gene: TRBD1
v_gene: TRBV5-1
j_gene: TRBJ1-4

CDR3aa: CAISAGTGQETQYF
CDR3nt: TGTGCCATCAGTGCCGGGACAGGGCAAGAGACCCAGTACTTC
abundance: .
d_gene: TRBD1
v_gene: TRBV10-3
j_gene: TRBJ2-5

CDR3aa: CASSHTGGLETQYF
CDR3nt: TGTGCCAGCAGCCATACAGGGGGCTTGGAGACCCAGTACTTC
abundance: .
d_gene: TRBD1
v_gene: TRBV14
j_gene: TRBJ2-5

CDR3aa: CASSEFPMGGSNQPQHF
CDR3nt: TGTGCCAGCAGTGAGTTCCCTATGGGGGGTAGCAATCAGCCCCAGCATTTT
abundance: .
d_gene: .
v_gene: TRBV2
j_gene: TRBJ1-5

CDR3aa: CAWSVQQETQYF
CDR3nt: TGTGCCTGGAGTGTACAGCAAGAGACCCAGTACTTC
abundance: .
d_gene: .
v_gene: TRBV30
j_gene: TRBJ2-5

CDR3aa: CASSLASGGVETQYF
CDR3nt: TGTGCCAGCAGCTTAGCTTCAGGGGGCGTAGAGACCCAGTACTTC
abundance: .
d_gene: TRBD1
v_gene: TRBV7-9
j_gene: TRBJ2-5

CDR3aa: CASSLEGAQNTGELFF
CDR3nt: TGTGCCAGCAGTTTAGAGGGGGCCCAGAACACCGGGGAGCTGTTTTTT
abundance: few
d_gene: TRBD1
v_gene: TRBV28
j_gene: TRBJ2-2

CDR3aa: CASSTTSGTGYGYTF
CDR3nt: TGTGCCAGCAGTACGACCTCCGGGACAGGATATGGCTACACCTTC
abundance: once
d_gene: TRBD1
v_gene: TRBV28
j_gene: TRBJ1-2

CDR3aa: CASSIPGQTNTEAFF
CDR3nt: TGTGCCAGTAGTATACCGGGACAGACGAACACTGAAGCTTTCTTT
abundance: .
d_gene: TRBD1
v_gene: TRBV19
j_gene: TRBJ1-1

CDR3aa: CASKPTGVSTEAFF
CDR3nt: TGTGCCAGCAAACCGACAGGGGTTAGCACTGAAGCTTTCTTT
abundance: .
d_gene: TRBD1
v_gene: TRBV28
j_gene: TRBJ1-1

CDR3aa: CASRSGGASNSNQPQHF
CDR3nt: TGTGCCAGCAGGTCGGGGGGCGCTTCTAATAGCAATCAGCCCCAGCATTTT
abundance: .
d_gene: .
v_gene: TRBV28
j_gene: TRBJ1-5

CDR3aa: CASGGEAKNIQYF
CDR3nt: TGTGCCAGCGGGGGGGAAGCCAAAAACATTCAGTACTTC
abundance: .
d_gene: TRBD2
v_gene: TRBV2
j_gene: TRBJ2-4

CDR3aa: CSQGSETQYF
CDR3nt: TGTAGTCAGGGATCAGAGACCCAGTACTTC
abundance: .
d_gene: .
v_gene: TRBV19
j_gene: TRBJ2-5

CDR3aa: CASSFRTGTATEAFF
CDR3nt: TGCGCCAGCAGCTTTCGGACAGGAACGGCTACTGAAGCTTTCTTT
abundance: .
d_gene: TRBD1
v_gene: TRBV5-1
j_gene: TRBJ1-1

CDR3aa: CASRDRVGNQPQHF
CDR3nt: TGTGCCAGCCGAGACAGGGTTGGGAATCAGCCCCAGCATTTT
abundance: .
d_gene: TRBD1
v_gene: TRBV28
j_gene: TRBJ1-5

CDR3aa: CAISDGVSSSYNSPLHF
CDR3nt: TGTGCCATCAGCGACGGGGTCTCTAGCTCCTATAATTCACCCCTCCACTTT
abundance: .
d_gene: .
v_gene: TRBV10-3
j_gene: TRBJ1-6

CDR3aa: CASSIGIRGRGQPQHF
CDR3nt: TGTGCCAGTAGTATAGGCATCAGGGGCCGGGGTCAGCCCCAGCATTTT
abundance: .
d_gene: .
v_gene: TRBV19
j_gene: TRBJ1-5

CDR3aa: CASNGGSTYEQYF
CDR3nt: TGTGCCAGCAACGGCGGGTCAACCTACGAGCAGTACTTC
abundance: .
d_gene: .
v_gene: TRBV28
j_gene: TRBJ2-7

CDR3aa: CATTQAGGNTEAFF
CDR3nt: TGTGCCACGACGCAGGCAGGGGGGAACACTGAAGCTTTCTTT
abundance: .
d_gene: TRBD1
v_gene: TRBV6-5
j_gene: TRBJ1-1

CDR3aa: CASSQGGRVNEKLFF
CDR3nt: TGCGCCAGCAGCCAAGGCGGCAGGGTTAATGAAAAACTGTTTTTT
abundance: .
d_gene: .
v_gene: TRBV4-1
j_gene: TRBJ1-4

CDR3aa: CASSLVGQGAYEQYF
CDR3nt: TGTGCCAGCAGCTTGGTTGGACAGGGGGCTTACGAGCAGTACTTC
abundance: .
d_gene: TRBD1
v_gene: TRBV5-6
j_gene: TRBJ2-7

CDR3aa: CASSITAFTSTDTQYF
CDR3nt: TGTGCCAGTAGTATAACCGCCTTTACTAGCACAGATACGCAGTATTTT
abundance: .
d_gene: .
v_gene: TRBV19
j_gene: TRBJ2-3

CDR3aa: CASSSTPDTDGNTIYF
CDR3nt: TGTGCCAGCAGTTCTACCCCTGACACGGATGGAAACACCATATATTTT
abundance: .
d_gene: .
v_gene: TRBV28
j_gene: TRBJ1-3

CDR3aa: CASSLGRQGQETQYF
CDR3nt: TGTGCCAGCAGCTTAGGGCGACAGGGCCAAGAGACCCAGTACTTC
abundance: .
d_gene: TRBD1
v_gene: TRBV11-3
j_gene: TRBJ2-5

CDR3aa: CASSPGQGGLSGNTIYF
CDR3nt: TGCGCCAGCAGCCCTGGACAGGGAGGGCTCTCTGGAAACACCATATATTTT
abundance: .
d_gene: TRBD1
v_gene: TRBV5-1
j_gene: TRBJ1-3

CDR3aa: CASSTSQGAKGNTIYF
CDR3nt: TGTGCCAGCAGTACCTCCCAGGGGGCGAAAGGAAACACCATATATTTT
abundance: .
d_gene: TRBD1
v_gene: TRBV6-6
j_gene: TRBJ1-3

CDR3aa: CASSLDRGSGNTIYF
CDR3nt: TGTGCCAGCAGCTTGGACAGGGGGTCAGGAAACACCATATATTTT
abundance: .
d_gene: TRBD1
v_gene: TRBV7-2
j_gene: TRBJ1-3

CDR3aa: CASSSRGDKTGELFF
CDR3nt: TGTGCCAGCAGCTCCCGGGGGGATAAAACCGGGGAGCTGTTTTTT
abundance: .
d_gene: TRBD2
v_gene: TRBV11-3
j_gene: TRBJ2-2

CDR3aa: CASSVAGGNSPLHF
CDR3nt: TGTGCCAGCAGCGTAGCTGGAGGGAATTCACCCCTCCACTTT
abundance: once
d_gene: .
v_gene: TRBV9
j_gene: TRBJ1-6

CDR3aa: CASSTAGGSNTEAFF
CDR3nt: TGTGCCAGTAGTACGGCGGGGGGCAGTAACACTGAAGCTTTCTTT
abundance: .
d_gene: .
v_gene: TRBV19
j_gene: TRBJ1-1

CDR3aa: CASSLAGLNEANYGYTF
CDR3nt: TGCGCCAGCAGCCTGGCGGGCCTCAACGAGGCTAACTATGGCTACACCTTC
abundance: .
d_gene: .
v_gene: TRBV4-1
j_gene: TRBJ1-2

CDR3aa: CASRDRGGNSPLHF
CDR3nt: TGTGCCAGCAGGGACAGGGGAGGTAATTCACCCCTCCACTTT
abundance: .
d_gene: TRBD1
v_gene: TRBV3-1/TRBV3-2
j_gene: TRBJ1-6

CDR3aa: CASSLGDSTYEQYF
CDR3nt: TGTGCCAGCAGCTTGGGGGACAGTACCTACGAGCAGTACTTC
abundance: few
d_gene: TRBD1
v_gene: TRBV5-6
j_gene: TRBJ2-7

CDR3aa: CASTVTGGVPFF
CDR3nt: TGCGCCAGCACCGTTACTGGGGGGGTTCCGTTTTTT
abundance: .
d_gene: TRBD2
v_gene: TRBV5-1
j_gene: TRBJ2-2

CDR3aa: CASSRGTSGYEQYF
CDR3nt: TGTGCCAGCAGCCGGGGGACTAGCGGATACGAGCAGTACTTC
abundance: .
d_gene: TRBD2
v_gene: TRBV3-1/TRBV3-2
j_gene: TRBJ2-7

CDR3aa: CASSIQQNTEAFF
CDR3nt: TGTGCCAGCAGCATACAGCAGAACACTGAAGCTTTCTTT
abundance: .
d_gene: .
v_gene: TRBV11-3
j_gene: TRBJ1-1